This T cell receptor (beta chain) derives from a study of spatial heterogeneity in lung cancer. Overall study results and limits: Expanded alpha and beta TCR counts within tumors tracked tumor mutation counts.

TCRdb itself ran the 5' RACE reads through MiXCR, one entry per CDR3 protein. The table lists about 10,000 distinct CDR3 sequences, under 8.5% of them singletons. This CDR3 has 16 residues. The V gene lost 1 base and the J gene lost 0 bases, with 10 bases spanning the gap. Germline V gene sequence: CDR1 MGHRA, CDR2 YSYEKL. The table lists this clonotype with many counts. Its antigen is not identified. Time point described: sample taken at primary tumor resection. The donor group consisted of approximately 77 patients who had untreated, early-stage non-small cell lung cancer. The input material, whole RNA from tumor, nontumor lung or frozen PBMC, was sequenced unsorted.

The chain carries TRBV4-1 and TRBJ2-4; D gene uncertain. The specimen comprised lung tumor tissue, sampled at surgery. This receptor was taken from a male donor with early-stage non-small cell lung cancer. For the CDR3, the DNA is TGCGCCAGCAGCCAAGTTGGCAGCCTAGCCAAAAACATTCAGTACTTC. Its translation: CASSQVGSLAKNIQYF.